These 31 T cell receptor beta chains were sequenced from one sample in a study of blood T cell repertoires in COVID-19. This table comes from immunoSEQ multiplex PCR, and its TCRdb copy is limited to in-frame clones, with some not included. This table has about 67,000 clones, roughly 85% appearing once. Sample: peripheral blood. The receptors were gathered from a human donor in a cohort sampled during active COVID-19.

The chain is built from TRBV28 and TRBJ2-7, with D uncertain. Looked up from germline, CDR1 is MDHEN and CDR2 is SYDVKM. Trimming pared 2 bases from V and 6 bases from J, leaving 14 bases between. The CDR3 is made up of 14 amino acids. The CDR3 DNA follows: TGTGCCAGCAGTTTACGTCAGTTCCGAGGCGAGCAGTACTTC. Protein product: CASSLRQFRGEQYF.

The chain links TRBV7-2 to TRBJ1-4; 9 positions match TRBD1. This CDR3 contains 15 residues. The V segment lost 4 bases and the J segment 5 bases; nucleotides outside the gene matches: 5. The germline V gene has CDR1 SGHTA and CDR2 FQGNSA. The CDR3 loop reads CASSSPDRGNEKLFF. The CDR3 DNA sequence: TGTGCCAGCAGCTCCCCGGACAGGGGCAATGAAAAACTGTTTTTT.

The chain couples TRBV5-4 to TRBJ2-3, with TRBD1 matching over 9 bases. With 1 base clipped from V and 5 bases from J, the junction kept 8 bases outside the gene matches. Germline CDR1 and CDR2: SGHNT and YYREEE (reference sequence). This CDR3 is 16 amino acids long. CDR3 amino acids: CASSLLTGGNRDTQYF. The CDR3 region has the DNA TGTGCCAGCAGCTTGCTGACAGGGGGGAACAGAGATACGCAGTATTTT.

The V call is TRBV3-1 (or the pseudogene TRBV3-2), the J call TRBJ2-3; 7 bases line up with TRBD2. The V gene end was trimmed by 4 bases and the J gene end by 6 bases; junction bases not matched to a gene: 10. The length of the CDR3 is 15 residues. Germline V gene lookup returns CDR1 LGHDT and CDR2 YNNKEL (reference sequence). This CDR3 is CASSPSGGMGDTQYF. DNA for the CDR3: TGTGCCAGCAGCCCTTCCGGGGGGATGGGGGATACGCAGTATTTT.

The chain links TRBV15 to TRBJ2-2, with 8 positions matching TRBD2. The germline V gene has CDR1 LNHNV and CDR2 YYDKDF (reference sequence). This CDR3 has 14 residues. V lost 8 bases to trimming and J lost 5 bases; unmatched junction nucleotides: 7. CDR3 region: CATGTGGTTGELFF. The CDR3 bases are TGTGCCACCGGGACGGGGGGGACAACCGGGGAGCTGTTTTTT. The complete variable domain, with remaining parts taken from reference TRBV15 and TRBJ2-2, reads DAMVIQNPRYQVTQFGKPVTLSCSQTLNHNVMYWYQQKSSQAPKLLFHYYDKDFNNEADTPDNFQSRRPNTSFCFLDIRSPGLGDTAMYLCATGTGGTTGELFFGEGSRLTVL.

The chain combines TRBV6-2 or TRBV6-3 with TRBJ2-7; a weak D match, TRBD2 (6 bases). The CDR3 is 17 amino acids. Per germline, CDR1 MNHEY and CDR2 SVGEGT. Trimming cost V 6 bases and J 3 bases, with 24 bases left between them. In DNA form, the CDR3 reads TGTGCCAGCAGCTCACCCGCCCCGGGGAGGTCCCTCTACGAGCAGTACTTC. Residues: CASSSPAPGRSLYEQYF.

This chain joins TRBV7-9 and TRBJ2-3, with 8 positions matching TRBD2. The trim removed 2 bases at V and 2 bases at J, leaving 6 bases unmatched. The CDR3 is 16 residues long. Per the germline V gene, CDR1 is SEHNR and CDR2 is FQNEAQ (reference sequence). The CDR3 nucleotides read TGTGCCAGCAGCTTAAGGACTAGCTCTAACACAGATACGCAGTATTTT. It yields the protein CASSLRTSSNTDTQYF.

The chain carries TRBV6-2 or TRBV6-3 and TRBJ1-1; D remains unclear. Germline-derived CDR1 and CDR2 are MNHEY and SVGEGT. This CDR3 comprises 14 residues. Trimming took off 3 bases at V and 1 base at J, with 9 bases between the two ends. DNA of the CDR3: TGTGCCAGCAGTTATATTCGGGAGAACACTGAAGCTTTCTTT. Its translation: CASSYIRENTEAFF.

The chain combines TRBV10-3 with TRBJ2-5; D is perhaps TRBD2 (6 bases). V lost 3 bases, J lost 5 bases, and 19 bases lay in between. The CDR3 spans 16 residues. CDR1 is ENHRY, CDR2 SYGVKD, per germline. CDR3 region: CAISDRRAGYRETQYF. The CDR3 DNA reads TGTGCCATCAGTGATAGAAGGGCGGGGTATCGGGAGACCCAGTACTTC.

The genes are TRBV5-1 and TRBJ1-2; D is perhaps TRBD1 (5 bases). Trimming pared 4 bases from V and 6 bases from J, leaving 16 bases between. CDR1 SGHRS and CDR2 YFSETQ come from the germline V gene. This CDR3 is built from 14 residues. CDR3 nucleotides: TGCGCCAGCAGCCCCCCCGACCCAGGGAATGGCTACACCTTC. This encodes CASSPPDPGNGYTF.

The chain employs TRBV6-1 and TRBJ2-6; the D gene is possibly TRBD2 (5 bases). With 0 bases removed from V and 2 bases from J, the gap between germline ends came to 5 bases. The CDR3 spans 15 residues. Germline assignment: CDR1 MNHNS and CDR2 SASEGT. The CDR3 sequence is CASSEAGTGANVLTF. The CDR3 coding sequence is TGTGCCAGCAGTGAAGCCGGGACTGGGGCCAACGTCCTGACTTTC.

This chain links TRBV5-1 with TRBJ1-2, with D possibly TRBD1 on 6 matching bases. Trimming shortened V by 2 bases and J by 7 bases, and 12 bases separated the two germline ends. This CDR3 has 13 amino acids. The germline V gene encodes CDR1 SGHRS and CDR2 YFSETQ. The CDR3 loop reads CASSFDRLPGYTF. For the CDR3, the DNA is TGCGCCAGCAGCTTTGACAGGCTGCCTGGCTACACCTTC.

V usage is TRBV30 and J usage is TRBJ2-3; the match to TRBD2 covers 7 bases. The CDR3 has 15 residues. Per germline, CDR1 GTSNPN and CDR2 SVGIG (reference sequence). The trim removed 1 base at V and 2 bases at J, leaving 6 bases unmatched. The DNA of the CDR3 is TGTGCCTGGAGTGAGGGACTAACTTCCACAGATACGCAGTATTTT. Residues: CAWSEGLTSTDTQYF.

As to this clone: The junction departs from germline at one end; a sequencing error may be responsible. The chain joins TRBV5-6 to TRBJ2-7, with TRBD1 identical over 7 bases. The CDR3 covers 16 residues. The germline CDR1 and CDR2 sequences are SGHDT and YYEEEE. CDR3 DNA sequence: TGTGCCAGCAGCCGGTCCGGTTGGACAGGCCTCTACGAGGAGAACTTC. It specifies CASSRSGWTGLYEENF.

The rearrangement uses TRBV6-1 and TRBJ2-7; 7 bases match TRBD1. V shed 3 bases, J shed 3 bases, and the junction held 11 bases outside the gene matches. The CDR3 is made up of 16 amino acids. Germline assignment: CDR1 MNHNS and CDR2 SASEGT. CDR3 DNA: TGTGCCAGCAGTGATACAGGGACAGATCGAAGCTACGAGCAGTACTTC. Translating it yields CASSDTGTDRSYEQYF.

The chain joins TRBV2 to TRBJ1-2; TRBD1 matches 7 bases. The germline V gene encodes CDR1 SNHLY and CDR2 FYNNEI. J was trimmed by 7 bases and V by 4 bases; bases with no gene match: 12. The CDR3 covers 15 residues. The CDR3 sequence: CASSVWTGLSTGYTF. The CDR3 DNA reads TGTGCCAGCAGTGTATGGACAGGTTTAAGTACTGGCTACACCTTC.

The rearrangement uses TRBV10-1 and TRBJ1-1; D is unresolved. The V gene lost 9 bases and the J gene lost 1 base, with 12 bases spanning the gap. Per germline, CDR1 WNHNN and CDR2 SYGVQD (reference sequence). This CDR3 comprises 13 residues. The CDR3 sequence is CARLEPPNTEAFF. CDR3 sequence (DNA): TGCGCCAGGTTGGAGCCTCCGAACACTGAAGCTTTCTTT.

V gene TRBV11-2 combines with J gene TRBJ2-7, with TRBD2 identical over 8 bases. Unmatched junction bases numbered 5, after V lost 1 base and J lost 3 bases. The CDR3 has 15 residues. The V gene's germline CDR1 is SGHAT and CDR2 FQNNGV. The CDR3 nucleotides read TGTGCCAGCAGCTTAGTTCGCGGGGGGTACTACGAGCAGTACTTC. Amino acids: CASSLVRGGYYEQYF.

This chain uses TRBV12-3 or TRBV12-4 with TRBJ1-1, with 7 bases identical to TRBD1. The CDR3 length is 13 residues. Trimming took 4 bases from V and 3 from J; bases not matched to a gene: 2. The CDR3 reads CASSYRGDTEAFF. In DNA, the CDR3 is TGTGCCAGCAGTTACAGGGGAGACACTGAAGCTTTCTTT.

The V and J genes are TRBV2 and TRBJ1-2, with 7 bases fitting TRBD1. V lost 6 bases, J lost 5 bases, and 12 bases stayed unmatched. The germline V gene encodes CDR1 SNHLY and CDR2 FYNNEI. The CDR3 runs 15 residues. The CDR3 DNA sequence: TGTGCCAGCAGGACTAGCGGGACAGTCGGGTATGGCTACACCTTC. Its protein product is CASRTSGTVGYGYTF.

This clone was seen more than once but under ten times. The chain combines TRBV5-1 with TRBJ2-2; D might be TRBD1 (6 bases). CDR1 is SGHRS, CDR2 YFSETQ, per germline. The CDR3 runs to 16 residues. V was shortened by 6 bases and J by 0 bases, with 15 bases between the two germline ends. In DNA, the CDR3 is TGCGCCAGCACCCAAGGGGCAGGGGCGAACACCGGGGAGCTGTTTTTT. Translating gives CASTQGAGANTGELFF.

CDR3 residues: CASSQARQTANEKLFF. CDR3 DNA sequence: TGCGCCAGCAGCCAAGCCCGACAGACCGCCAATGAAAAACTGTTTTTT. The V and J genes are TRBV4-1 and TRBJ1-4; tentative D call: TRBD1 (5 bases). The CDR3 runs to 16 residues. V lost 1 base and J 5 bases, leaving 14 bases between the germline ends. Germline CDR1 reads MGHRA; CDR2 reads YSYEKL.

V gene TRBV4-2 combines with J gene TRBJ1-3; D is undetermined. The CDR3 totals 14 residues. Trimming took off 4 bases at V and 4 bases at J, with 11 bases between the two ends. From germline, CDR1 is LGHNA and CDR2 YNFKEQ. The CDR3 reads CASSPQERGNTIYF. The DNA for the CDR3 is TGTGCCAGCAGCCCGCAGGAACGGGGAAACACCATATATTTT.

The chain links TRBV6-1 to TRBJ1-2; D ambiguous. CDR3 size: 14 residues. V lost 1 base, J lost 4 bases, and 10 bases lay in between. Germline assignment: CDR1 MNHNS and CDR2 SASEGT. As DNA, the CDR3 is TGTGCCAGCAGTGAAGGTGGAGGAACCTATGGCTACACCTTC. Its translation is CASSEGGGTYGYTF.

A few counts support this clone. This chain uses TRBV24-1 with TRBJ1-2; 8 nucleotides align to TRBD1. V was clipped by 3 bases and J by 2 bases; unmatched bases: 10. This CDR3 contains 17 residues. Per the germline V gene, CDR1 is KGHDR and CDR2 is SFDVKD. CDR3: CATSDPHRGGQNYGYTF. CDR3 DNA sequence: TGTGCCACCAGTGATCCCCACAGGGGGGGACAGAACTATGGCTACACCTTC.

DNA for the CDR3: TGTGCCAGCAGGAGGGGGACAGGGATAACCTACGAGCAGTACTTC. Protein sequence: CASRRGTGITYEQYF. This chain uses TRBV27 with TRBJ2-7, with 9 bases aligning to TRBD1. Trimming removed 6 bases from V and 2 bases from J; junction bases left unmatched: 8. Germline values: CDR1 MNHEY, CDR2 SMNVEV (reference sequence). The CDR3 has 15 residues.

V gene TRBV7-3 combines with J gene TRBJ2-1, with 8 bases fitting TRBD2. CDR1 and CDR2 (germline): SGHTA, FQGTGA. J was trimmed by 7 bases and V by 5 bases; bases with no gene match: 7. CDR3 length equals 14 residues. The DNA of the CDR3 is TGTGCCAGCAGCCCTTCAGTAGCGGGGAATGAGCAGTTCTTC. Amino acids: CASSPSVAGNEQFF.

V and J are TRBV11-2 and TRBJ2-1, with 8 bases that match TRBD1. CDR3 length equals 16 residues. Unmatched junction bases numbered 13, after V lost 2 bases and J lost 10 bases. Germline CDR1 SGHAT, CDR2 FQNNGV. This CDR3 is CASSLTLLGGTGEQFF. The CDR3 DNA sequence: TGTGCCAGCAGCTTAACCCTCCTCGGCGGGACAGGAGAGCAGTTCTTC.

Only a few counts were recorded for this clone. This chain joins TRBV6-4 and TRBJ1-1; a weak D match, TRBD1 (6 bases). V was clipped by 4 bases and J by 1 base, with 7 bases between them. This CDR3 is built from 13 residues. The germline CDR1 and CDR2 sequences are MRHNA and SNTAGT. The CDR3 nucleotides are TGTGCCAGCAGTGCGGGACAGAACACTGAAGCTTTCTTT. It specifies CASSAGQNTEAFF.

The chain joins TRBV27 to TRBJ2-7; the match to TRBD1 covers 10 bases. CDR3 length: 15 residues. With 6 bases clipped from V and 0 bases from J, the junction kept 5 bases outside the gene matches. The V gene's germline CDR1 is MNHEY and CDR2 SMNVEV (reference sequence). In DNA form, the CDR3 reads TGTGCCAGCAGCCGACAGGGGGCCTACTCCTACGAGCAGTACTTC. Protein product: CASSRQGAYSYEQYF.

The rearrangement uses TRBV28 and TRBJ1-1; no definite D call. The germline V and J ends were trimmed by 2 bases and 14 bases, with 12 bases remaining between them. This CDR3 comprises 11 residues. Germline V gene lookup returns CDR1 MDHEN and CDR2 SYDVKM. The CDR3 loop is CASSLRWLVFF. The CDR3 DNA reads TGTGCCAGCAGTTTAAGGTGGCTAGTGTTCTTT. Looking up the rest from reference TRBV28 and TRBJ1-1 gives the full variable domain: DVKVTQSSRYLVKRTGEKVFLECVQDMDHENMFWYRQDPGLGLRLIYFSYDVKMKEKGDIPEGYSVSREKKERFSLILESASTNQTSMYLCASSLRWLVFFGQGTRLTVV.